The next 9 T cell receptor beta chains were all read from a single sample in a study of blood T cell repertoires in COVID-19 (dated by TCRdb to between 2020 and 2021). Libraries were prepared through the immunoSEQ multiplex PCR assay. Entries here come from immuneACCESS through TCRdb and include only in-frame sequences with V and J called. Some clones fail to appear in such tables; in the studies checked, an unresolved V gene covers under half of the shortfall, and the cause of the remainder is unknown. This sample is represented by 110,000 to 150,000 clones; around nine tenths of them were singletons. Jointly, the top ten make up 2.5% to 3% of the sample. The sequencing sample was made of peripheral blood. Receptors were obtained from a man in his sixties with active or convalescent COVID-19.

This clone is a singleton in its sample. CDR3: CASSPQGLLPNDEQFF. In DNA, the CDR3 is TGTGCCAGCTCACCACAAGGACTCCTACCAAACGATGAGCAGTTCTTC. J is TRBJ2-1 and V is TRBV18, with TRBD2 as a possible D gene (5 bases). Germline V gene data show CDR1 as KGHSH and CDR2 as LQKENI. With 1 base removed from V and 8 bases from J, the gap between germline ends came to 18 bases. The CDR3 spans 16 residues.

The V call is TRBV5-1, the J call TRBJ2-3, with 7 positions matching TRBD2. The CDR3 loop spans 14 amino acids. The germline gives CDR1 SGHRS, CDR2 YFSETQ. V lost 0 bases, J lost 3 bases, and 1 base stayed unmatched. DNA for the CDR3: TGCGCCAGCAGCTTGGCCGGGGGGACAGATACGCAGTATTTT. As protein: CASSLAGGTDTQYF.

V gene TRBV6-5 combines with J gene TRBJ2-3, with a tentative D call TRBD1 (5 bases). The CDR3 length is 11 residues. CDR1 and CDR2 from the germline V gene are MNHEY and SVGAGI. V was shortened by 11 bases and J by 1 base, with 7 bases between the two germline ends. Here the CDR3 reads CAAQGTDTQYF. CDR3 nucleotides: TGTGCCGCACAGGGCACAGATACGCAGTATTTT.

This clone was seen a few times. The chain joins TRBV11-1 to TRBJ2-7, with D possibly being TRBD2 (5 bases). The CDR3 runs to 16 residues. Germline V gene sequence: CDR1 SGHAT, CDR2 FQDESV (reference sequence). V lost 0 bases and J lost 2, with 14 bases in between. CDR3 nucleotides: TGTGCCAGCAGCTTAGCTCCCCCGGGAAACCCCTACGAGCAGTACTTC. Translating it yields CASSLAPPGNPYEQYF.

The table lists this clone with a count of one. This chain connects TRBV7-2 to TRBJ1-1; maybe TRBD1 (6 bases). V lost 8 bases and J lost 0, with 16 bases in between. Germline-derived CDR1 and CDR2 are SGHTA and FQGNSA. This CDR3 contains 15 residues. The CDR3 region is CASGIGGSVNTEAFF. The CDR3 DNA is TGTGCCAGCGGAATTGGGGGCTCAGTGAACACTGAAGCTTTCTTT.

The rearrangement uses TRBV18 and TRBJ1-5; D is ambiguous. Germline values: CDR1 KGHSH, CDR2 LQKENI. The CDR3 totals 14 residues. Trimming took off 6 bases at V and 0 bases at J, with 9 bases between the two ends. For the CDR3, the DNA is TGTGCCAGCTCCGAGGGTTATAGCAATCAGCCCCAGCATTTT. Translating gives CASSEGYSNQPQHF.

Here the CDR3 reads CASSRQEQPQHF. The CDR3 DNA is TGTGCCAGCAGCCGACAAGAACAGCCCCAGCATTTT. The chain carries TRBV28 and TRBJ1-5; D is undetermined. The CDR3 is 12 residues long. The germline V gene encodes CDR1 MDHEN and CDR2 SYDVKM. Trimming cost V 6 bases and J 7 bases, with 10 bases left between them.

The chain is built from TRBV5-1 and TRBJ1-1, with 10 bases identical to TRBD1. This CDR3 contains 18 residues. Germline V gives CDR1 SGHRS, CDR2 YFSETQ. V gave up 0 bases and J gave up 0 bases; unmatched junction bases: 8. CDR3 in amino acids: CASSLGQGASRLNTEAFF. The CDR3 DNA sequence: TGCGCCAGCAGCTTGGGACAGGGGGCGTCTAGGCTGAACACTGAAGCTTTCTTT.

V gene TRBV19 combines with J gene TRBJ1-5, with 8 bases aligning to TRBD1. The CDR3 covers 15 residues. Unmatched junction bases numbered 8, after V lost 8 bases and J lost 2 bases. Looked up from germline, CDR1 is LNHDA and CDR2 is SQIVND (reference sequence). The CDR3 reads CASASGGGGNQPQHF. CDR3 DNA sequence: TGTGCCAGTGCTTCAGGGGGCGGTGGCAATCAGCCCCAGCATTTT.